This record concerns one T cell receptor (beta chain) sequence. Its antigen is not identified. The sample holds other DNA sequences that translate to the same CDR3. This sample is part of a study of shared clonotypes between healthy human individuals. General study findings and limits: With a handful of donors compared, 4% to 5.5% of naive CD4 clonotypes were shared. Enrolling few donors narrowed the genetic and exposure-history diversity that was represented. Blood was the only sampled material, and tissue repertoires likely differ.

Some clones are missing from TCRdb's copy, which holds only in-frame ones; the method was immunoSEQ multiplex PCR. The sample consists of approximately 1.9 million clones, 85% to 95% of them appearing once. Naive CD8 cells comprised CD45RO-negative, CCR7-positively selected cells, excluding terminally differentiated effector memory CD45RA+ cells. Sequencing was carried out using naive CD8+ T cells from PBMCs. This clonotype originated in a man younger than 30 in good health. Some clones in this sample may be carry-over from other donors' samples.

The CDR3 DNA follows: TGTGCCAGCAGCCAAGAACTGAACACTGAAGCTTTCTTT. Amino acids: CASSQELNTEAFF. V gene TRBV14 combines with J gene TRBJ1-1; D is undetermined. Germline V gene lookup returns CDR1 SGHDN and CDR2 FVKESK. This CDR3 has 13 amino acids. Trimming stripped 0 bases from V and 0 bases from J, with 2 bases between.